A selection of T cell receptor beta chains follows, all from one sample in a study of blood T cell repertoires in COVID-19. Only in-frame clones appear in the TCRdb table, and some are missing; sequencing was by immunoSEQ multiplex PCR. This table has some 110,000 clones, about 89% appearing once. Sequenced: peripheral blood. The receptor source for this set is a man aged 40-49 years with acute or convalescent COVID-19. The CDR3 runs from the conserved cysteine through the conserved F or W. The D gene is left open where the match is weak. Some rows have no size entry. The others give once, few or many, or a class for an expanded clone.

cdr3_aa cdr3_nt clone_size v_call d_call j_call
CAWSLGQYNQPQHF TGTGCCTGGAGTCTTGGACAGTACAATCAGCCCCAGCATTTT NA TRBV30 NA TRBJ1-5
CASSSPGEPQHF TGTGCCAGCAGTTCCCCCGGGGAACCCCAGCATTTT NA TRBV12-3/TRBV12-4 NA TRBJ1-5
CATSRDAFGGNTEAFF TGTGCCACCAGCAGAGATGCCTTCGGTGGGAACACTGAAGCTTTCTTT NA TRBV15 NA TRBJ1-1
CASSLGGQSTDTQYF TGTGCCAGCAGCTTGGGCGGACAAAGCACAGATACGCAGTATTTT NA TRBV9 NA TRBJ2-3
CASSSEWGINTEAFF TGTGCCAGCAGTTCCGAATGGGGCATTAACACTGAAGCTTTCTTT NA TRBV6-4 NA TRBJ1-1
CASSFPGTHGYTF TGTGCCAGCAGCTTCCCCGGGACTCATGGCTACACCTTC NA TRBV11-2 NA TRBJ1-2
CASSYLLARQDTQYF TGTGCCAGCAGCTACCTACTAGCCCGGCAAGATACGCAGTATTTT few TRBV7-9 NA TRBJ2-3
CASSLVGQPNTIYF TGTGCCAGCAGCTTGGTTGGGCAGCCAAACACCATATATTTT NA TRBV5-6 NA TRBJ1-3
CASSIREHHYGYTF TGTGCCAGTAGCATCCGGGAACACCACTATGGCTACACCTTC once TRBV19 NA TRBJ1-2
CAWTLQGGYEKLFF TGTGCCTGGACTCTACAGGGAGGGTATGAAAAACTGTTTTTT few TRBV30 NA TRBJ1-4
CASSLSTYNEQFF TGTGCCAGCAGCTTATCCACCTACAATGAGCAGTTCTTC NA TRBV7-2 NA TRBJ2-1
CASSIEGDREKLFF TGTGCCAGTAGTATCGAGGGGGACCGGGAAAAACTGTTTTTT NA TRBV19 NA TRBJ1-4
CASSLREIAGGYTQYF TGTGCCAGCAGTTTACGGGAGATAGCGGGAGGGTATACGCAGTATTTT NA TRBV27 TRBD2 TRBJ2-3
CASSPVYFGGTEAFF TGTGCCAGTAGTCCGGTATACTTCGGGGGAACTGAAGCTTTCTTT NA TRBV19 NA TRBJ1-1
CASSIRVRQPQHF TGTGCCAGTAGTATCCGGGTTCGACAGCCCCAGCATTTT NA TRBV19 NA TRBJ1-5
CASSTGEGGEKLFF TGTGCCAGCAGCACAGGGGAAGGGGGTGAAAAACTGTTTTTT NA TRBV5-5 TRBD1 TRBJ1-4
CASSPDRDYGYTF TGTGCCAGCAGCCCGGACAGGGACTATGGCTACACCTTC NA TRBV11-2 TRBD1 TRBJ1-2
CASSQRGGNTEAFF TGTGCCAGCAGCCAACGGGGAGGTAACACTGAAGCTTTCTTT NA TRBV3-1/TRBV3-2 NA TRBJ1-1
CSASRFGYTF TGCAGTGCTAGTCGGTTTGGCTACACCTTC NA TRBV20-1 NA TRBJ1-2
CASSRIGVASPEELFF TGTGCCAGCAGCCGAATAGGGGTAGCCTCCCCTGAGGAGCTGTTTTTT NA TRBV9 NA TRBJ2-2
CSVKTSGGTQYF TGCAGCGTCAAGACATCCGGGGGGACCCAGTACTTC once TRBV29-1 NA TRBJ2-5
CASSPGGVNNEKLFF TGTGCCAGCAGCCCTGGGGGGGTTAATAATGAAAAACTGTTTTTT NA TRBV7-2 NA TRBJ1-4
CASSFKQGRMNTEAFF TGTGCCAGCAGCTTTAAACAGGGACGTATGAACACTGAAGCTTTCTTT NA TRBV5-5 NA TRBJ1-1
CAWKRPPDSYNREQFF TGTGCCTGGAAGCGTCCTCCAGATAGCTACAATCGGGAGCAGTTCTTC NA TRBV30 NA TRBJ2-1
CATLPGQGTTEAFF TGTGCCACCCTCCCGGGACAGGGGACCACTGAAGCTTTCTTT NA TRBV10-3 TRBD1 TRBJ1-1
CASSFDRLAGHSYEQYF TGCGCCAGCAGCTTCGACAGACTAGCGGGACACTCCTACGAGCAGTACTTC NA TRBV5-1 TRBD2 TRBJ2-7
CASSQNDRGKNQPQHF TGTGCCAGCAGCCAAAACGACAGGGGAAAGAATCAGCCCCAGCATTTT NA TRBV4-2 TRBD1 TRBJ1-5
CASGSAGSSYNEQFF TGTGCCAGCGGCTCGGCGGGGTCCTCCTACAATGAGCAGTTCTTC once TRBV21-1 NA TRBJ2-1
CASSPGFGEKLFF TGTGCCAGCTCCCCAGGATTCGGTGAAAAACTGTTTTTT NA TRBV2 NA TRBJ1-4
CASSETWGLGTEAFF TGCGCCAGCAGCGAGACATGGGGGCTAGGGACTGAAGCTTTCTTT NA TRBV5-1 NA TRBJ1-1
CASITLAGPSTDTQYF TGTGCCAGCATCACTCTAGCGGGGCCTAGCACAGATACGCAGTATTTT NA TRBV5-6 TRBD2 TRBJ2-3
CASSPGGGVQGYTF TGCGCCAGCAGCCCAGGGGGTGGGGTTCAAGGCTACACCTTC NA TRBV5-1 TRBD1 TRBJ1-2
CASSGLAGVGEQYF TGTGCCAGCAGCGGACTAGCGGGAGTGGGTGAGCAGTACTTC NA TRBV2 TRBD2 TRBJ2-7
CASSALGFDPGLSYTF TGTGCCAGCAGCGCCCTAGGCTTTGATCCGGGACTGAGCTACACCTTC NA TRBV2 NA TRBJ1-2
CASSVGRTPGSGNTIYF TGTGCCAGCAGCGTAGGGCGGACCCCGGGATCTGGAAACACCATATATTTT NA TRBV9 NA TRBJ1-3
CASSLRVVNTIYF TGTGCCAGCAGCTTGCGGGTTGTGAACACCATATATTTT NA TRBV5-8 NA TRBJ1-3